Below are 14 T cell receptor beta chains sequenced from a single sample in a study of identifying expanded T cells in peripheral blood. The table came from immunoSEQ multiplex PCR; TCRdb's copy has only in-frame clones and leaves some out. The data hold about 82,000 clones, with 85% to 90% observed a single time. Source material: blood. All receptors come from a person aged 18 to 70 in good health.

This clone came up a few times. The chain combines TRBV6-5 with TRBJ1-1; TRBD1 might be the D (6 bases). V gave up 5 bases and J gave up 5 bases, with 12 bases separating them. This CDR3 has 13 amino acids. Germline CDR1 is MNHEY and CDR2 is SVGAGI. DNA of the CDR3: TGTGCCAGCAGTCCGGGTAGGGGGACTGAAGCTTTCTTT. Protein: CASSPGRGTEAFF.

The chain has TRBV5-1 and TRBJ1-2; D might be TRBD1 (6 bases). The V gene lost 6 bases and the J gene lost 2 bases, with 11 bases spanning the gap. The germline V gene has CDR1 SGHRS and CDR2 YFSETQ. This CDR3 comprises 13 residues. CDR3 residues: CASKGGANYGYTF. The CDR3 coding sequence is TGCGCCAGCAAAGGGGGGGCCAACTATGGCTACACCTTC.

V is TRBV11-1 and J is TRBJ2-1; D may be TRBD2 (6 bases). V lost 5 bases, J lost 8 bases, and 13 bases lay in between. CDR1 is SGHAT, CDR2 FQDESV, per germline (reference sequence). The CDR3 is 13 residues long. The CDR3 DNA is TGTGCCAGCAGCCGTCGACTAGACGATGAGCAGTTCTTC. Amino acid sequence: CASSRRLDDEQFF. Combining the CDR3 with reference TRBV11-1 and TRBJ2-1 gives the whole variable domain EAEVAQSPRYKITEKSQAVAFWCDPISGHATLYWYRQILGQGPELLVQFQDESVVDDSQLPKDRFSAERLKGVDSTLKIQPAELGDSAMYLCASSRRLDDEQFFGPGTRLTVL.

This chain joins TRBV9 and TRBJ2-7, with TRBD2 matching 11 bases. The CDR3 length is 17 residues. Germline values: CDR1 SGDLS, CDR2 YYNGEE. The trim removed 0 bases at V and 4 bases at J, leaving 9 bases unmatched. The CDR3 sequence: CASSVGASGGSPYEQYF. CDR3 sequence (DNA): TGTGCCAGCAGCGTAGGGGCTAGCGGGGGGTCCCCATACGAGCAGTACTTC.

The CDR3 loop is CASSLRQEGSTKQYF. The CDR3 DNA reads TGTGCCAGCAGTCTTCGACAGGAGGGATCTACGAAGCAGTACTTC. The chain carries TRBV6-5 and TRBJ2-7; D might be TRBD1 or TRBD2, each matching 6 bases. This CDR3 contains 15 residues. Germline CDR1 reads MNHEY; CDR2 reads SVGAGI. V was clipped by 5 bases and J by 8 bases, with 22 bases between them.

This chain links TRBV29-1 with TRBJ1-1, with 9 nucleotides matching TRBD1. Germline V gives CDR1 SQVTM, CDR2 ANQGSEA. CDR3 length: 14 residues. The trim removed 6 bases at V and 5 bases at J, leaving 10 bases unmatched. Written as DNA, the CDR3 is TGCAGCGTACAGGGGGCGATGGGAGGGACTGAAGCTTTCTTT. This sequence encodes CSVQGAMGGTEAFF.

The chain employs TRBV5-1 and TRBJ2-1; D is uncertain. The length of the CDR3 is 12 residues. The germline gives CDR1 SGHRS, CDR2 YFSETQ. Between the trimmed V and J ends, which lost 4 bases and 9 bases, there was a span of 11 bases. The chain's CDR3 is CASSEPRGEQFF. CDR3 bases: TGCGCCAGCAGCGAGCCCCGTGGTGAGCAGTTCTTC.

The genes are TRBV19 and TRBJ1-2; TRBD1 matches at 7 bases. Per the germline V gene, CDR1 is LNHDA and CDR2 is SQIVND (reference sequence). There are 15 residues in the CDR3. V lost 0 bases to trimming and J lost 4 bases; unmatched junction nucleotides: 5. The CDR3 loop reads CASSIDLTGSYGYTF. In DNA form, the CDR3 reads TGTGCCAGTAGTATAGACCTGACAGGGTCCTATGGCTACACCTTC.

This chain uses TRBV4-1 with TRBJ1-1, with 9 bases identical to TRBD1. The ends lost 6 bases at V and 3 bases at J; junction bases unmatched: 5. Germline V gene data show CDR1 as MGHRA and CDR2 as YSYEKL. The CDR3 is 14 amino acids. DNA for the CDR3: TGCGCCAGCAGGTCCACAGGGGGCCACACTGAAGCTTTCTTT. Translation gives CASRSTGGHTEAFF.

The rearrangement uses TRBV18 and TRBJ2-1; D tentatively reads TRBD1 or TRBD2 (5 bases each). V gave up 6 bases and J gave up 4 bases, with 16 bases separating them. In germline, CDR1 is KGHSH, CDR2 LQKENI. The CDR3 is made up of 15 amino acids. CDR3 sequence reads: CASSQKGTGYNEQFF. In DNA, the CDR3 is TGTGCCAGCTCCCAAAAAGGGACGGGATACAATGAGCAGTTCTTC. The full variable domain, completed using reference TRBV18 and TRBJ2-1, is NAGVMQNPRHLVRRRGQEARLRCSPMKGHSHVYWYRQLPEEGLKFMVYLQKENIIDESGMPKERFSAEFPKEGPSILRIQQVVRGDSAAYFCASSQKGTGYNEQFFGPGTRLTVL.

This sequence joins TRBV7-9 and TRBJ1-3, with D unresolved. Germline lookup yields CDR1 SEHNR and CDR2 FQNEAQ (reference sequence). The CDR3 consists of 15 residues. V shed 4 bases and J shed 8 bases, with 18 bases lying between them. The CDR3 loop is CASSSRRALGDTIYF. The CDR3 DNA is TGTGCCAGCAGCTCTAGGCGGGCGCTGGGCGACACCATATATTTT.

This chain uses TRBV5-1 with TRBJ2-2, with D perhaps matching TRBD1 (5 bases). Germline CDR1 SGHRS, CDR2 YFSETQ. The germline V and J ends were trimmed by 2 bases and 2 bases, with 7 bases remaining between them. This CDR3 is built from 14 residues. The CDR3 spells CASSFQGNTGELFF. Here the CDR3 DNA reads TGCGCCAGCAGCTTCCAGGGAAACACCGGGGAGCTGTTTTTT.

This chain uses TRBV6-5 with TRBJ1-5; TRBD1 is a possible D gene (5 bases). The V end was cut by 4 bases, the J end by 6 bases, with 19 bases between. This CDR3 is built from 16 residues. Germline values: CDR1 MNHEY, CDR2 SVGAGI. CDR3 sequence (DNA): TGTGCCAGCAGTTCGGGACGCTCCTCGGCGGGTCAGCCCCAGCATTTT. This sequence encodes CASSSGRSSAGQPQHF.

CDR3 sequence (DNA): TGCGCCAGCAGCTTGAGTGGGCGACAGGGAGATGGCTACACCTTC. Its protein product is CASSLSGRQGDGYTF. The chain uses TRBV5-1 and TRBJ1-2; 7 positions agree with TRBD1. The germline V gene encodes CDR1 SGHRS and CDR2 YFSETQ. The CDR3 totals 15 residues. The junction had 9 bases not matched to a gene; V was cut back by 1 base and J by 6 bases.